What follows is one T cell receptor (beta chain) and its context. This clone occurred once. Its antigen is unknown. No much larger clone exists at a distance of one base, and base qualities are not known. The data derive from a study of OX40 agonist ivuxolimab in advanced cancers. About the study as a whole: The costimulatory receptor OX40 (CD134) was targeted by ivuxolimab, a fully human IgG2 agonistic monoclonal antibody. Of the roughly 51 dose-escalation patients, hepatocellular carcinoma was present in roughly 19, melanoma in roughly 15, renal cell carcinoma in 9 and head and neck cancer in 9. Prior anti-PD-1, anti-PD-L1 or anti-CTLA-4 therapy was permitted, and 30% to 45% of dose-escalation patients had received checkpoint inhibitors. Intravenous ivuxolimab was administered to patients every 2 weeks at six dose levels: 0.01, 0.1, 0.3, 1.5, 3 and 10 mg/kg. In the dose-escalation cohort, 70% to 90% of patients were male, and the mean age was approximately 60 years with a range of roughly 20 to 85. The paper describes the monotherapy dose-escalation part (N of about 55 patients) of the phase I trial of ivuxolimab. Peripheral TCRbeta sequencing was intended to test whether TCR sequence diversity was altered and clonal T-cell expansion was caused by ivuxolimab. Three dose-escalation patients achieved partial responses, one with hepatocellular carcinoma and two with cutaneous melanoma. Results and caveats for the whole study, not just this receptor: Clonal expansion of both CD4+ and CD8+ blood T cells was observed from baseline to week 6 at doses 0.1 to 3.0 mg/kg. Antigen specificity was not determined for the clonally expanded peripheral T cells. After ivuxolimab, more expanded clones were found on average in CD8+ T cells than in CD4+ T cells. Low levels of normalized T-cell clonal expansion were also seen in some patients who did not respond. Partial responders in the 0.1-3.0 mg/kg groups had among the lowest normalized peripheral clonal expansion, especially among CD8+ T cells.

Patients with autoimmune disease history or receiving systemic immunosuppression were excluded from the trial. Peripheral blood for TCR sequencing was collected from all dose cohorts at baseline, on cycle 4 day 1, and on cycle 7 day 1. The samples were taken from a phase I, first-in-human, multicenter, open-label dose-escalation trial of ivuxolimab. Adults with locally advanced or metastatic head and neck squamous cell, hepatocellular, melanoma or renal cell carcinoma were enrolled in the trial. Before TCR sequencing, CD4+ T cells and CD8+ T cells were sorted from peripheral blood as separate populations. Measured from the cysteine to the phenylalanine, the CDR3 is 15 residues long. Only the CDR3 region is kept as DNA, spanning 45 bases read in frame from base 1. The junction carries 20 bases between V and J, which are trimmed by 6 bases and 6 bases respectively. The germline V gene encodes CDR1 MDHEN and CDR2 SYDVKM.

For sequencing of the TCRbeta CDR3 region, genomic DNA was extracted from the sorted cells. The immunoSEQ Assay was used to sequence the TCRbeta CDR3 regions. In TCRdb, the immuneACCESS table is reduced to in-frame sequences with V and J assigned. These tables do not hold every clone; where another copy was compared, an unresolved V gene accounts for under half, and the others remain unexplained. For this sample the table gives some 87,000 clones, of which 90% to 95% were detected only once. About 0.45% of the sample goes to the ten largest clones. The specimen was CD4+ or CD8+ T cells sorted from blood, collected in a trial of the OX40 agonist ivuxolimab. This chain joins TRBV28 to TRBJ1-1, and perhaps TRBD1 as D gene, on 6 matching bases. The sequence derives from an adult with an advanced solid tumor such as melanoma, head and neck, liver or kidney cancer. The CDR3 region reads CASSPPGQWGSEAFF. The nucleotide sequence reads TGTGCCAGCAGCCCCCCAGGACAGTGGGGTTCTGAAGCTTTCTTT.